The 7 T cell receptor beta chains listed next were all sequenced from one sample in a study of blood T cell repertoires in COVID-19. Sequenced by immunoSEQ multiplex PCR; TCRdb stores in-frame clones only, minus some. The top ten hold roughly 13% of the sample, which has tens of thousands of clones, 70% to 85% seen once. Sequencing input: peripheral blood. The source is a human donor in a cohort sampled during active COVID-19.

The chain carries TRBV12-5 and TRBJ2-1, with D unclear. The CDR3 length is 14 residues. Per germline, CDR1 LGHNT and CDR2 FRNRAP. V was trimmed by 0 bases and J by 4 bases, leaving 7 bases between them. The CDR3 region is CASGLVPPYNEQFF. Here the CDR3 DNA reads TGTGCTAGTGGTTTGGTCCCCCCTTACAATGAGCAGTTCTTC.

The J gene is TRBJ1-3, the V gene TRBV6-5; no clear D gene. The V end lost 6 bases, the J end lost 2 bases, and 8 bases lay between the germline ends. CDR3 size: 13 residues. Per germline, CDR1 MNHEY and CDR2 SVGAGI. CDR3 sequence (DNA): TGTGCCAGCAGCAACCGGGCTGGAAACACCATATATTTT. Its translation: CASSNRAGNTIYF.

The gene calls are TRBV7-6 and TRBJ1-1, with 8 bases lining up with TRBD1. With 6 bases clipped from V and 11 bases from J, the junction kept 5 bases outside the gene matches. Germline CDR1 reads SGHVS; CDR2 reads FNYEAQ. This CDR3 has 11 residues. In DNA form, the CDR3 reads TGTGCCAGCAGTCAGGGGGCGAAGGCTTTCTTT. Translating gives CASSQGAKAFF.

The chain recombines TRBV7-6 with TRBJ2-2; D may be TRBD2 (7 bases). CDR1 is SGHVS and CDR2 is FNYEAQ in the germline V gene. The V end lost 4 bases, the J end lost 4 bases, and 19 bases lay between the germline ends. The CDR3 is made up of 17 amino acids. CDR3 amino acids: CASSSPLGGGPTGELFF. CDR3 DNA sequence: TGTGCCAGCAGCTCCCCCTTGGGGGGGGGCCCCACCGGGGAGCTGTTTTTT.

In its sample, this clone was seen a few times. The chain recombines TRBV7-2 with TRBJ1-5; D might be TRBD1 (6 bases). The V gene lost 2 bases and the J gene lost 3 bases, with 11 bases spanning the gap. Germline CDR1 and CDR2: SGHTA and FQGNSA. The CDR3 is made up of 15 amino acids. The CDR3 is CASSLRRGLNQPQHF. The CDR3 nucleotides read TGTGCCAGCAGCTTACGCAGGGGTCTCAATCAGCCCCAGCATTTT.

The chain carries TRBV19 and TRBJ1-1, with 7 nucleotides matching TRBD1. The V segment lost 8 bases and the J segment 6 bases; nucleotides outside the gene matches: 6. Germline values: CDR1 LNHDA, CDR2 SQIVND (reference sequence). The CDR3 loop spans 12 amino acids. DNA for the CDR3: TGTGCCAGTGGTGACAGGGACGCTGAAGCTTTCTTT. This codes for CASGDRDAEAFF. Complete variable domain (other parts from reference TRBV19 and TRBJ1-1): DGGITQSPKYLFRKEGQNVTLSCEQNLNHDAMYWYRQDPGQGLRLIYYSQIVNDFQKGDIAEGYSVSREKKESFPLTVTSAQKNPTAFYLCASGDRDAEAFFGQGTRLTVV.

The chain combines TRBV29-1 with TRBJ1-2; D remains ambiguous. The V gene's germline CDR1 is SQVTM and CDR2 ANQGSEA. The CDR3 has 13 residues. Trimming stripped 0 bases from V and 3 bases from J, with 8 bases between. CDR3: CSVEDRRDYGYTF. CDR3 in DNA: TGCAGCGTTGAAGATCGGCGGGACTATGGCTACACCTTC.